The source of this T cell receptor beta chain is a study of blood T cell repertoires in COVID-19. Looking at the study overall: The analysed material was cDNA or gDNA that came from T cells, B-cell-depleted T cells, or PBMCs.

Authors' data handling: Estimated nucleated cell counts came from reference gene primer amplification. Profiling relied on immunoSEQ multiplex PCR, and the TCRdb table lists in-frame clones only, not all of them. V, J and clone size were drawn from that table, and D and trimming were deduced from the DNA. The table includes roughly 250,000 clones, approximately 83% detected once. Germline CDR1 reads SGHNT; CDR2 reads YYREEE (reference sequence). Trimming took off 2 bases at V and 9 bases at J, with 18 bases between the two ends. This CDR3 has 15 amino acids. The source material was peripheral blood. This receptor was taken from a human donor in a cohort sampled during active COVID-19. The chain recombines TRBV5-4 with TRBJ2-1; possibly TRBD2 for D (5 bases). CDR3 in DNA: TGTGCCAGCAGCTTTAGAGGCGGGTCAGCCGGTGAGCAGTTCTTC. It translates to CASSFRGGSAGEQFF.